This TCR beta chain was recovered during a study of T cells in Graves' hyperthyroidism and ophthalmopathy. At the level of the study: Any treatment followed the collection of peripheral blood at initial diagnosis.

Study findings and constraints: A model of 13 V-J pairs discriminated ophthalmopathy from stable hyperthyroidism. The blood repertoire included most of the expanded thyroid clonotypes above 0.001.

Trimming shortened V by 3 bases and J by 3 bases, and 8 bases separated the two germline ends. The CDR3 consists of 13 residues. Germline assignment: CDR1 SEHNR and CDR2 FQNEAQ (reference sequence). This clonotype has more than one count but fewer than ten. Its target is unknown. Amplification yielded TCR beta CDR3 regions, with RNA transcripts as the source. HTBI primers were the set used in a first-round RT-PCR of the TCR CDR3. Each CDR3 protein is one row after TCRdb ran MiXCR on the multiplex PCR reads. The table has hundreds of thousands of distinct CDR3 sequences, roughly 14% seen once. The study included ophthalmopathy patients with Clinical Activity Score at least 3, NOSPECS grade at least 4 and duration under 3 months.

This chain uses TRBV7-9 with TRBJ1-1; TRBD1 is a possible D gene (5 bases). Material: blood. The receptor comes from a young man with Graves' ophthalmopathy. Here the CDR3 reads CASSFPGDTEAFF. The CDR3 DNA follows: TGTGCCAGCAGCTTCCCGGGGGACACTGAAGCTTTCTTT. The whole variable domain, remainder taken from reference TRBV7-9 and TRBJ1-1, is DTGVSQNPRHKITKRGQNVTFRCDPISEHNRLYWYRQTLGQGPEFLTYFQNEAQLEKSRLLSDRFSAERPKGSFSTLEIQRTEQGDSAMYLCASSFPGDTEAFFGQGTRLTVV.